Included here is one T cell receptor beta chain sequence, with context. Its antigen remains unidentified. This entry comes from a study of vaccination and CD4 T cells after COVID-19. Overall study context: Stimulation of cells relied on overlapping spike peptides derived from SARS-CoV-2, HCoV-NL63, HCoV-OC43 and HCoV-229E.

Treatment given: approximately nine-day PBMC culture with coronavirus spike peptide pools or control peptides (ViraFEST assay). Germline values: CDR1 MNHNS, CDR2 SASEGT. The CDR3 consists of 16 residues. V was cut by 6 bases and J by 1 base, with 19 bases left in between. General observations from the study: The cohort comprised relatively few convalescent patients, and no early post-infection timepoints were analyzed.

Sequenced with the Oncomine TCR Beta short-read assay was DNA taken from cultured CD4+ T cells. TCRdb recomputed calls from the PCR reads with MiXCR, one row per CDR3 protein. Altogether over 11,000 distinct CDR3 sequences are present, about 24% being singletons, with the ten largest covering 15% to 20%. The sample consisted of CD4+ T cells from blood, cultured in vitro, taken after SARS-CoV-2 vaccination. V gene TRBV6-1 combines with J gene TRBJ2-7; D is perhaps TRBD1 (6 bases). The source of this sequence is a human donor who had recovered from COVID-19. CDR3 in amino acids: CASSETLGTPSYEQYF. In nucleotides, the CDR3 is TGTGCCAGCAGCGAAACCCTCGGGACACCTTCCTACGAGCAGTACTTC.